One and the same sample provided the 20 T cell receptor beta chains below, sequenced in a study of technical replicates of blood from a handful of donors. TCRdb keeps only in-frame clones here, not all; method: immunoSEQ multiplex PCR. The repertoire holds about 94,000 clones, with approximately 95% as singletons. Material: T cells isolated from PBMCs. The receptor source for this set is a human donor in good health.

This chain joins TRBV4-1 and TRBJ1-2; 7 bases agree with TRBD1. Trimming at V came to 2 bases and at J to 4 bases, leaving 10 bases not matched to a gene. This CDR3 comprises 16 residues. CDR1 MGHRA and CDR2 YSYEKL come from the germline V gene. The CDR3 nucleotides read TGCGCCAGCAGCCAAAAACCGGGACAGTTATTCTATGGCTACACCTTC. Residues: CASSQKPGQLFYGYTF.

The gene calls are TRBV5-5 and TRBJ2-7; 8 positions match TRBD2. In germline, CDR1 is SGHKS, CDR2 YYEKEE (reference sequence). Trimming took 1 base from V and 9 from J; bases not matched to a gene: 12. The CDR3 is made up of 15 amino acids. The CDR3 DNA follows: TGTGCCAGCAGCTTGTCGGTAGCGGGGCTTATAGTGCAGTACTTC. Protein sequence: CASSLSVAGLIVQYF.

This clone was seen a single time. The CDR3 DNA follows: TGTGCCAGCAGCTTGACGGGACAGCCGAACACTGAAGCTTTCTTT. It encodes CASSLTGQPNTEAFF. V and J are TRBV5-5 and TRBJ1-1, with 7 bases matching TRBD1. This CDR3 has 15 amino acids. Germline CDR1 SGHKS, CDR2 YYEKEE (reference sequence). Trimming at V came to 1 base and at J to 1 base, leaving 4 bases not matched to a gene.

The chain joins TRBV5-4 to TRBJ2-1; D may be TRBD2 (6 bases). The germline V gene has CDR1 SGHNT and CDR2 YYREEE (reference sequence). This CDR3 has 13 residues. The V gene lost 0 bases and the J gene lost 10 bases, with 11 bases spanning the gap. The CDR3 sequence is CASSLAVAEEQFF. The CDR3 DNA follows: TGTGCCAGCAGCTTGGCCGTAGCGGAAGAGCAGTTCTTC.

The chain combines TRBV14 with TRBJ2-7; 10 positions agree with TRBD2. The length of the CDR3 is 16 residues. Trimming took 1 base from V and 3 from J; bases not matched to a gene: 6. Germline loops: CDR1 SGHDN, CDR2 FVKESK. In DNA, the CDR3 is TGTGCCAGCAGCCAAGCCCTTAGCGGGAGGAACTACGAGCAGTACTTC. This encodes CASSQALSGRNYEQYF.

The rearrangement joins TRBV18 to TRBJ1-3, with TRBD1 as a possible D gene (5 bases). The CDR3 consists of 15 residues. Germline V gene sequence: CDR1 KGHSH, CDR2 LQKENI. Trimming took 5 bases from V and 0 from J, leaving 11 bases between them. For the CDR3, the DNA is TGTGCCAGCTCATGGGACGGGAGCTCTGGAAACACCATATATTTT. Its protein product is CASSWDGSSGNTIYF.

V gene TRBV5-1 combines with J gene TRBJ1-1; a weak D match, TRBD1 (6 bases). V was pared by 0 bases and J by 0 bases, with 9 bases between. This CDR3 has 15 amino acids. Per germline, CDR1 SGHRS and CDR2 YFSETQ. CDR3 sequence reads: CASSLAGHLNTEAFF. Here the CDR3 DNA reads TGCGCCAGCAGCTTGGCGGGACACCTGAACACTGAAGCTTTCTTT.

The chain has TRBV6-1 and TRBJ2-3; D possibly corresponds to TRBD2 (5 bases). This CDR3 comprises 14 residues. CDR1 is MNHNS, CDR2 SASEGT, per germline. Trimming removed 8 bases from V and 2 bases from J, with 14 bases in between. The CDR3 sequence: CASVDQRHTDTQYF. In DNA form, the CDR3 reads TGTGCCAGCGTTGATCAGCGGCACACAGATACGCAGTATTTT.

This chain links TRBV18 with TRBJ2-1, with D unresolved. The germline V and J ends were trimmed by 3 bases and 6 bases, with 3 bases remaining between them. The CDR3 runs 11 residues. From germline, CDR1 is KGHSH and CDR2 LQKENI. CDR3: CASSPLNEQFF. The CDR3 DNA reads as TGTGCCAGCTCACCCCTCAATGAGCAGTTCTTC.

The chain employs TRBV28 and TRBJ1-1, with 9 nucleotides matching TRBD1. CDR1 and CDR2 (germline): MDHEN, SYDVKM. CDR3 length equals 17 residues. V was pared by 1 base and J by 0 bases, with 6 bases of the junction left unmatched. The CDR3 nucleotides are TGTGCCAGCAGTTTATACAGGGGGCCTCGCATGAACACTGAAGCTTTCTTT. Its translation is CASSLYRGPRMNTEAFF.

The chain recombines TRBV9 with TRBJ2-3; possibly TRBD2 for D (6 bases). In germline, CDR1 is SGDLS, CDR2 YYNGEE. V was trimmed by 6 bases and J by 3 bases, leaving 17 bases between them. CDR3 length: 15 residues. This chain's CDR3 is CASNPTSRGTDTQYF. CDR3 nucleotides: TGTGCCAGCAATCCAACTAGCCGGGGTACAGATACGCAGTATTTT.

The V gene is TRBV28, the J gene TRBJ1-4; D gene ambiguous. With 4 bases removed from V and 5 bases from J, the gap between germline ends came to 8 bases. Germline loops: CDR1 MDHEN, CDR2 SYDVKM. The CDR3 runs to 13 residues. CDR3 sequence reads: CASSSPVNEKLFF. CDR3 nucleotide sequence: TGTGCCAGCAGTTCCCCGGTCAATGAAAAACTGTTTTTT.

This chain connects TRBV25-1 to TRBJ2-3, with TRBD1 identical over 10 bases. Trimming cost V 5 bases and J 4 bases; bases outside gene matches: 15. This CDR3 has 18 residues. In germline, CDR1 is MGHDK, CDR2 SYGVNS. CDR3: CASSQPPGQGSFPDTQYF. The DNA of the CDR3 is TGTGCCAGCAGTCAGCCCCCGGGACAGGGGAGCTTTCCAGATACGCAGTATTTT. Full variable domain (remainder filled in from reference TRBV25-1 and TRBJ2-3): EADIYQTPRYLVIGTGKKITLECSQTMGHDKMYWYQQDPGMELHLIHYSYGVNSTEKGDLSSESTVSRIRTEHFPLTLESARPSHTSQYLCASSQPPGQGSFPDTQYFGPGTRLTVL.

This clone was seen once. This rearrangement joins TRBV7-9 to TRBJ2-2; 7 bases line up with TRBD1. The CDR3 contains 14 residues. Germline CDR1 and CDR2: SEHNR and FQNEAQ (reference sequence). V gave up 4 bases and J gave up 6 bases; unmatched junction bases: 5. As DNA, the CDR3 is TGTGCCAGCAGCTCCACCCAGGGGGCCGGGGAGCTGTTTTTT. Residues: CASSSTQGAGELFF.

V is TRBV11-3 and J is TRBJ2-7, with D hard to call. CDR3 length: 14 amino acids. V lost 3 bases to trimming and J lost 6 bases, with 15 bases between them. Germline CDR1 and CDR2: SGHNT and YENEEA. The CDR3 loop is CASSFEHRLVEQYF. The CDR3 bases are TGTGCCAGCAGCTTCGAACATAGACTTGTCGAGCAGTACTTC.

V gene TRBV6-1 combines with J gene TRBJ1-1; perhaps TRBD1 as D (6 bases). Germline lookup yields CDR1 MNHNS and CDR2 SASEGT. V shed 7 bases and J shed 2 bases, with 14 bases lying between them. This CDR3 is built from 14 residues. The CDR3 sequence: CASNSRQANTEAFF. In DNA, the CDR3 is TGTGCCAGCAATTCAAGACAGGCCAACACTGAAGCTTTCTTT.

V and J are TRBV4-1 and TRBJ2-1; 9 bases are shared with TRBD1. Germline V gene data show CDR1 as MGHRA and CDR2 as YSYEKL. V shed 2 bases and J 5 bases; nucleotides not matched to a gene: 10. The CDR3 runs 17 residues. The CDR3 is CASSQFPGTGLHNEQFF. The DNA of the CDR3 is TGCGCCAGCAGCCAATTCCCCGGGACAGGGCTACACAATGAGCAGTTCTTC.

In the case of this clone: The same CDR3 arises from other DNA sequences in this sample as well. The gene calls are TRBV5-4 and TRBJ1-1, with 8 bases matching TRBD1. CDR1 is SGHNT and CDR2 is YYREEE in the germline V gene (reference sequence). This CDR3 has 13 residues. V trimming: 5 bases; J trimming: 5 bases; junction bases outside the gene matches: 5. CDR3: CASRRTGTTEAFF. The CDR3 DNA follows: TGTGCCAGCAGGAGGACAGGGACAACTGAAGCTTTCTTT.

V is TRBV19 and J is TRBJ1-2; D unresolved. CDR3 length: 12 residues. V shed 5 bases and J shed 2 bases, with 6 bases lying between them. Germline V gene data show CDR1 as LNHDA and CDR2 as SQIVND (reference sequence). CDR3 in amino acids: CASSGQNYGYTF. The CDR3 nucleotides read TGTGCCAGTAGTGGGCAGAACTATGGCTACACCTTC.

V is TRBV6-6 and J is TRBJ2-1, with 10 bases aligning to TRBD2. Germline V gene lookup returns CDR1 MNHNY and CDR2 SVGAGI (reference sequence). The CDR3 contains 15 residues. The J segment lost 4 bases and the V segment lost 4 bases, leaving 4 bases of the junction unmatched. The CDR3 here is CASSSAGGPYNEQFF. CDR3 DNA: TGTGCCAGCAGTTCAGCGGGGGGGCCGTACAATGAGCAGTTCTTC.